A single sample gave rise to the 16 T cell receptor beta chains below, sequenced in a study of T-cell memory formation after mild COVID-19. TCRdb re-analysed the 5' RACE reads in MiXCR, keeping a single row per CDR3 protein. In the table there are around 420,000 distinct CDR3 sequences, roughly a quarter of which are singletons. The specimen sequenced was PBMCs or a T cell subset sorted from them (not recorded which). The receptors were sampled from an adult woman who had mild COVID-19 (a few samples of this study predate the infection). Cell type and time point are not known.

As to this clonotype: One end of the junction fails to match germline, which may point to a read error. CDR3 residues: CSVRVWGWDTQYF. The CDR3 region has the DNA TGCAGTGTTAGAGTATGGGGGTGGGATACGCAGTATTTT. This chain joins TRBV20-1 and TRBJ2-3; D is perhaps TRBD1 or TRBD2 (5 bases each). CDR3 length: 13 residues. Germline V gene sequence: CDR1 DFQATT, CDR2 SNEGSKA (reference sequence).

The chain recombines TRBV5-1 with TRBJ2-2; 10 nucleotides line up with TRBD2. CDR3 size: 16 residues. Germline loops: CDR1 SGHRS, CDR2 YFSETQ. The trim removed 2 bases at V and 5 bases at J, leaving 6 bases unmatched. In DNA form, the CDR3 reads TGCGCCAGCAGCTTAACTAGCGGGGTCCTAACCGGGGAGCTGTTTTTT. Translated, it gives CASSLTSGVLTGELFF.

This clonotype turned up a few times. The chain is built from TRBV2 and TRBJ2-7, with D unclear. Germline values: CDR1 SNHLY, CDR2 FYNNEI. Between the trimmed V and J ends, which lost 3 bases and 2 bases, there was a span of 2 bases. This CDR3 contains 11 residues. CDR3: CASSETYEQYF. In DNA, the CDR3 is TGTGCCAGCAGTGAGACCTACGAGCAGTACTTC.

This clonotype occurred a few times. The chain employs TRBV5-1 and TRBJ2-5, with TRBD1 matching over 9 bases. The CDR3 runs to 15 residues. With V trimmed by 7 bases and J by 5 bases, 12 bases remained unmatched. The germline V gene has CDR1 SGHRS and CDR2 YFSETQ. CDR3 amino acids: CASFEGTGNWETQYF. The CDR3 DNA reads as TGCGCCAGCTTTGAGGGGACAGGGAACTGGGAGACCCAGTACTTC.

This clonotype came up a few times. The chain is built from TRBV19 and TRBJ2-7, with D possibly TRBD1 on 6 matching bases. Germline-derived CDR1 and CDR2 are LNHDA and SQIVND (reference sequence). V lost 3 bases and J lost 2, with 14 bases in between. CDR3 length: 15 amino acids. CDR3 DNA: TGTGCCAGTAGTATGAGGCACAGGGTTACCTACGAGCAGTACTTC. Residues: CASSMRHRVTYEQYF.

The chain uses TRBV15 and TRBJ2-7; TRBD1 or TRBD2 may be the D gene (5 bases each). The V gene lost 0 bases and the J gene lost 5 bases, with 11 bases spanning the gap. The V gene's germline CDR1 is LNHNV and CDR2 YYDKDF (reference sequence). The CDR3 is made up of 14 amino acids. The DNA of the CDR3 is TGTGCCACCAGCAGAGACGGGACGACGGACGAGCAGTACTTC. It codes for CATSRDGTTDEQYF.

The chain has TRBV7-8 and TRBJ1-5; perhaps TRBD1 as D (5 bases). The V end lost 1 base, the J end lost 7 bases, and 14 bases lay between the germline ends. The CDR3 covers 15 residues. Germline loops: CDR1 SGHVS, CDR2 FQNEAQ. The CDR3 spells CASSLGGIRDQPQHF. CDR3 nucleotide sequence: TGTGCCAGCAGCTTAGGGGGGATTAGAGACCAGCCCCAGCATTTT.

This rearrangement joins TRBV29-1 to TRBJ2-3, with TRBD1 identical over 7 bases. With V trimmed by 6 bases and J by 0 bases, 9 bases remained unmatched. Germline V lookup: CDR1 SQVTM, CDR2 ANQGSEA. The CDR3 runs 15 residues. The CDR3 sequence: CSVRQGTSSTDTQYF. Here the CDR3 DNA reads TGCAGCGTCAGACAGGGAACCTCTAGCACAGATACGCAGTATTTT.

This clonotype was detected a few times. This chain links TRBV15 with TRBJ2-3; D ambiguous. The germline gives CDR1 LNHNV, CDR2 YYDKDF (reference sequence). The V end was cut by 5 bases, the J end by 2 bases, with 14 bases between. This CDR3 region has 15 residues. CDR3: CATSPSRRSTDTQYF. The DNA of the CDR3 is TGTGCCACCAGCCCCAGCCGAAGGTCCACAGATACGCAGTATTTT.

This CDR3 reads CASRPPGLATYEQYF. CDR3 nucleotides: TGTGCCAGCAGGCCTCCGGGACTAGCCACCTACGAGCAGTACTTC. The chain joins TRBV28 to TRBJ2-7; 9 positions agree with TRBD2. This CDR3 is built from 15 residues. The V and J ends lost 6 bases and 2 bases, in that order; junction bases with no gene match: 8. The germline CDR1 and CDR2 sequences are MDHEN and SYDVKM.

V is TRBV3-2 and J is TRBJ1-2; TRBD1 is taken as the D call from the table, unchecked against the DNA. TRBV3-2 is labeled a pseudogene. The CDR3 is made up of 17 amino acids. The CDR3, as DNA: TGTGCCAGCAGCCAGCTTTGGACAGGGGGAAGTGTTTATGGCTACACCTTC. Protein sequence: CASSQLWTGGSVYGYTF.

This rearrangement joins TRBV6-5 to TRBJ2-5; D possibly uses TRBD1 or TRBD2 (5 bases each). V was trimmed by 7 bases and J by 5 bases, leaving 11 bases between them. Germline V lookup: CDR1 MNHEY, CDR2 SVGAGI. The CDR3 runs 12 residues. This CDR3 is CASTSGRETQYF. Here the CDR3 DNA reads TGTGCCAGCACGTCGGGGCGGGAGACCCAGTACTTC.

This clonotype was observed a handful of times. The chain links TRBV2 to TRBJ2-7; D ambiguous. This CDR3 comprises 15 residues. From germline, CDR1 is SNHLY and CDR2 FYNNEI. The V end lost 5 bases, the J end lost 0 bases, and 14 bases lay between the germline ends. The CDR3 nucleotides are TGTGCCAGCAGTTCCAGTACCACAAACTCCTACGAGCAGTACTTC. It specifies CASSSSTTNSYEQYF.

The chain carries TRBV12-3 or TRBV12-4 and TRBJ1-5, with TRBD1 as a possible D gene (5 bases). The CDR3 loop spans 15 amino acids. Trimming pared 1 base from V and 2 bases from J, leaving 9 bases between. CDR3 sequence (DNA): TGTGCCAGCAGTTTAGTTACGGGGGGCAATCAGCCCCAGCATTTT. Its translation: CASSLVTGGNQPQHF.

The chain has TRBV9 and TRBJ2-5; 8 bases align to TRBD2. With 3 bases clipped from V and 3 bases from J, the junction kept 1 base outside the gene matches. The CDR3 covers 13 residues. The germline V gene encodes CDR1 SGDLS and CDR2 YYNGEE. The CDR3 sequence: CASSAGGEETQYF. As DNA, the CDR3 is TGTGCCAGCAGCGCGGGAGGGGAAGAGACCCAGTACTTC.

This chain joins TRBV7-9 and TRBJ1-2; D ambiguous. CDR1 and CDR2 (germline): SEHNR, FQNEAQ (reference sequence). The CDR3 runs to 16 residues. V shed 0 bases and J shed 2 bases, with 13 bases lying between them. This chain's CDR3 is CASSLATGNGNYGYTF. CDR3 coding DNA: TGTGCCAGCAGCTTAGCGACGGGGAACGGGAACTATGGCTACACCTTC.